Each of the 20 T cell receptor beta chains below was sequenced from the same sample in a study of identical twins. TCRdb re-derived calls from the 5' RACE reads in MiXCR, one entry per CDR3 protein. The sample lists about 210,000 distinct CDR3 sequences; less than 10% were seen once. Material for sequencing was memory (CD45RO+) T cells sorted from blood. These receptors came from a woman aged 18-29 years in good health.

To note about this clonotype: Given a much more abundant clone one base away, this may be a read error. This chain uses TRBV20-1 with TRBJ2-1; 8 bases match TRBD2. CDR1 DFQATT and CDR2 SNEGSKA come from the germline V gene (reference sequence). The CDR3 is 15 residues long. As DNA, the CDR3 is TGCAGTGCTAGAGCTCTAGCGGGCTCCTACAATGAGAAGTTCTTC. Protein: CSARALAGSYNEKFF.

The chain uses TRBV7-2 and TRBJ2-3, with a possible D match to TRBD1 (5 bases). CDR3 length: 15 residues. Germline lookup yields CDR1 SGHTA and CDR2 FQGNSA. Trimming shortened V by 1 base and J by 7 bases, and 15 bases separated the two germline ends. CDR3 bases: TGTGCCAGCAGCTTAGAAGGGGCCAAGGGGCATACGCAGTATTTT. It translates to CASSLEGAKGHTQYF. Complete variable domain (other parts from reference TRBV7-2 and TRBJ2-3): GAGVSQSPSNKVTEKGKDVELRCDPISGHTALYWYRQSLGQGLEFLIYFQGNSAPDKSGLPSDRFSAERTGGSVSTLTIQRTQQEDSAVYLCASSLEGAKGHTQYFGPGTRLTVL.

In its sample, this clonotype was seen many times. The V and J genes are TRBV5-1 and TRBJ1-1, with TRBD1 identical over 8 bases. Germline assignment: CDR1 SGHRS and CDR2 YFSETQ. Trimming cost V 3 bases and J 5 bases; bases outside gene matches: 6. The CDR3 runs to 14 residues. The CDR3 reads CASSSGQGGTEAFF. CDR3 in DNA: TGCGCCAGCAGCTCCGGACAGGGTGGGACTGAAGCTTTCTTT.

The genes are TRBV27 and TRBJ2-7, with 7 nucleotides matching TRBD2. V shed 6 bases and J 5 bases; nucleotides not matched to a gene: 16. CDR1 is MNHEY and CDR2 is SMNVEV in the germline V gene (reference sequence). This CDR3 has 16 residues. The CDR3 loop reads CASRPSVWREWDEQYF. The CDR3 DNA follows: TGTGCCAGCAGGCCCTCCGTGTGGCGGGAGTGGGACGAGCAGTACTTC.

For the CDR3, the DNA is TGTGCCAGCAGCTCCATCGGCGCTGAGAACACTGAAGCTTTCTTT. Amino acids: CASSSIGAENTEAFF. This chain uses TRBV7-3 with TRBJ1-1; no clear D gene. This CDR3 is 15 amino acids long. V lost 4 bases, J lost 1 base, and 13 bases lay in between. Germline lookup yields CDR1 SGHTA and CDR2 FQGTGA.

The genes are TRBV11-2 and TRBJ1-4, with D unclear. The CDR3 loop spans 13 amino acids. Looked up from germline, CDR1 is SGHAT and CDR2 is FQNNGV. V lost 5 bases and J lost 2, with 6 bases in between. CDR3 residues: CASSPNTNEKLFF. The CDR3 region has the DNA TGTGCCAGCAGCCCGAATACTAATGAAAAACTGTTTTTT.

This clonotype has ten or more counts. The chain carries TRBV5-1 and TRBJ2-7, with 8 bases lining up with TRBD2. The germline gives CDR1 SGHRS, CDR2 YFSETQ. With 3 bases clipped from V and 3 bases from J, the junction kept 5 bases outside the gene matches. The CDR3 totals 14 residues. CDR3 in amino acids: CASSSYSGIYEQYF. In DNA, the CDR3 is TGCGCCAGCAGCTCATATAGCGGGATCTACGAGCAGTACTTC.

V gene TRBV25-1 combines with J gene TRBJ2-1; 8 bases line up with TRBD2. This CDR3 contains 12 residues. The ends lost 3 bases at V and 10 bases at J; junction bases unmatched: 2. The germline V gene encodes CDR1 MGHDK and CDR2 SYGVNS. CDR3 loop: CASSEGGREQFF. The CDR3 nucleotides are TGTGCCAGCAGTGAGGGCGGGAGGGAGCAGTTCTTC.

This chain joins TRBV29-1 and TRBJ2-5, with 7 nucleotides matching TRBD1. Losses at the gene ends were 4 bases for V and 2 bases for J; bases not matched to a gene: 4. The length of the CDR3 is 13 residues. Germline assignment: CDR1 SQVTM and CDR2 ANQGSEA. Here the CDR3 reads CSVARGLQETQYF. The CDR3 nucleotides are TGCAGCGTTGCGAGGGGGCTACAAGAGACCCAGTACTTC.

This clonotype has at least ten counts. This chain joins TRBV7-6 and TRBJ2-5; no firm D call. The CDR3 is 12 residues long. Trimming cost V 0 bases and J 3 bases, with 2 bases left between them. CDR1 is SGHVS, CDR2 FNYEAQ, per germline. CDR3 amino acids: CASSLAKETQYF. DNA for the CDR3: TGTGCCAGCAGCTTAGCTAAAGAGACCCAGTACTTC.

This clonotype was detected once. The chain recombines TRBV5-6 with TRBJ2-1; 8 bases are shared with TRBD1. Germline CDR1 and CDR2: SGHDT and YYEEEE. Unmatched junction bases numbered 11, after V lost 3 bases and J lost 15 bases. CDR3 size: 13 residues. CDR3 amino acids: CASSSGTGGRRFF. The CDR3 coding sequence is TGTGCCAGCAGCTCCGGAACAGGGGGAAGGCGGTTCTTC.

This clonotype was seen many times. The CDR3 region is CASSAGVGQMNTEAFF. The CDR3 DNA follows: TGCGCCAGCAGCGCGGGGGTGGGACAGATGAACACTGAAGCTTTCTTT. This chain uses TRBV5-1 with TRBJ1-1; the match to TRBD1 covers 7 bases. Germline loops: CDR1 SGHRS, CDR2 YFSETQ. The CDR3 consists of 16 residues. J gave up 0 bases and V 4 bases, and 9 bases lay outside the gene matches.

This clonotype was counted at least ten times. This chain uses TRBV20-1 with TRBJ1-5, with D perhaps matching TRBD1 (6 bases). V lost 3 bases and J 5 bases, leaving 14 bases between the germline ends. Germline V gives CDR1 DFQATT, CDR2 SNEGSKA (reference sequence). This CDR3 comprises 14 residues. The CDR3: CSASAGGGYQPQHF. The CDR3 DNA is TGCAGTGCTAGTGCGGGGGGCGGGTATCAGCCCCAGCATTTT.

This clonotype was counted at least ten times. The chain employs TRBV12-3 or TRBV12-4 and TRBJ1-2; possible D gene TRBD1, 6 bases. Trimming cost V 1 base and J 5 bases, with 11 bases left between them. The CDR3 sequence is 14 residues long. As DNA, the CDR3 is TGTGCCAGCAGTTTAGTCGGGGGCCTATATGGCTACACCTTC. This sequence encodes CASSLVGGLYGYTF.

In this sample, this clonotype turned up a few times. The chain links TRBV6-5 to TRBJ1-4; no clear D gene. Trimming removed 5 bases from V and 5 bases from J, with 6 bases in between. The CDR3 runs 12 residues. Germline loops: CDR1 MNHEY, CDR2 SVGAGI. CDR3 coding DNA: TGTGCCAGCAGTCGACCCAATGAAAAACTGTTTTTT. This codes for CASSRPNEKLFF.

This clonotype occurred many times. J is TRBJ2-3 and V is TRBV7-2; unclear D gene. The CDR3 spans 15 residues. V lost 3 bases and J lost 0, with 10 bases in between. From germline, CDR1 is SGHTA and CDR2 FQGNSA. The chain's CDR3 is CASSFGLGSTDTQYF. The CDR3 coding sequence is TGTGCCAGCAGCTTCGGGCTAGGTAGCACAGATACGCAGTATTTT.

This clonotype has a count of ten or more. V gene TRBV7-9 combines with J gene TRBJ1-4, with unresolved D. Germline V gene lookup returns CDR1 SEHNR and CDR2 FQNEAQ (reference sequence). The CDR3 totals 15 residues. V dropped 4 bases and J dropped 5 bases, with 14 bases sitting between them. The CDR3 spells CASSYPSTSNEKLFF. CDR3 nucleotide sequence: TGTGCCAGCAGCTACCCTTCGACCTCCAATGAAAAACTGTTTTTT.

This chain joins TRBV6-5 and TRBJ1-2; TRBD1 agrees at 7 bases. Trimming cost V 2 bases and J 6 bases; bases outside gene matches: 6. CDR3 length: 14 amino acids. Germline CDR1 MNHEY, CDR2 SVGAGI. DNA for the CDR3: TGTGCCAGCAGTTACAGGGACAGTATGAATGGCTACACCTTC. This gives the protein CASSYRDSMNGYTF.

The V and J genes are TRBV5-6 and TRBJ2-1; D gene ambiguous. Looked up from germline, CDR1 is SGHDT and CDR2 is YYEEEE. The CDR3 length is 16 residues. Trimming removed 4 bases from V and 0 bases from J, with 14 bases in between. CDR3 sequence (DNA): TGTGCCAGCAGCAGTGACTTCTCGAGCTCCTACAATGAGCAGTTCTTC. Encoded protein: CASSSDFSSSYNEQFF.

This chain connects TRBV6-5 to TRBJ2-3, with 12 bases identical to TRBD1. J gave up 6 bases and V 5 bases, and 6 bases lay outside the gene matches. Germline CDR1 reads MNHEY; CDR2 reads SVGAGI. This CDR3 contains 15 residues. Here the CDR3 reads CASSNRDRGRDTQYF. The CDR3 coding sequence is TGTGCCAGCAGTAACCGGGACAGGGGGCGGGATACGCAGTATTTT.